The 19 T cell receptor beta chains reported below all come from one sample, sequenced in a study of control samples from healthy donors and cancer patients. Profiled with immunoSEQ multiplex PCR; TCRdb holds only in-frame clones, not every one. The data contain 110,000 to 150,000 clones, around 94% of them singletons. The specimen was PBMCs. Every receptor here comes from a man aged 55 to 70 with colorectal cancer.

The rearrangement uses TRBV30 and TRBJ1-4, with D hard to call. The CDR3 spans 14 residues. CDR1 is GTSNPN, CDR2 SVGIG, per germline (reference sequence). Trimming cost V 2 bases and J 7 bases, with 14 bases left between them. The chain's CDR3 is CAWSFSQSREKLFF. The CDR3 coding sequence is TGTGCCTGGAGTTTCTCACAGAGTCGTGAAAAACTGTTTTTT.

The V and J genes are TRBV30 and TRBJ1-4; D possibly corresponds to TRBD1 (6 bases). The V end lost 0 bases, the J end lost 5 bases, and 10 bases lay between the germline ends. CDR3 size: 14 residues. CDR1 and CDR2 (germline): GTSNPN, SVGIG (reference sequence). The CDR3 reads CAWSVGGINEKLFF. Here the CDR3 DNA reads TGTGCCTGGAGTGTAGGGGGGATCAATGAAAAACTGTTTTTT.

V and J are TRBV4-1 and TRBJ1-2; D unclear. There are 13 residues in the CDR3. CDR1 is MGHRA and CDR2 is YSYEKL in the germline V gene. The V end was cut by 4 bases, the J end by 4 bases, with 10 bases between. For the CDR3, the DNA is TGCGCCAGCAGCCGCGACGTAACCTATGGCTACACCTTC. Its protein product is CASSRDVTYGYTF.

The genes are TRBV30 and TRBJ1-6; 7 nucleotides agree with TRBD1. There are 14 residues in the CDR3. From germline, CDR1 is GTSNPN and CDR2 SVGIG (reference sequence). V was clipped by 2 bases and J by 9 bases; unmatched bases: 7. Written as DNA, the CDR3 is TGTGCCTGGAGTCCAGGGGGTAAAGCTTCACCCCTCCACTTT. Protein: CAWSPGGKASPLHF. Full variable domain (missing parts from reference TRBV30 and TRBJ1-6): SQTIHQWPATLVQPVGSPLSLECTVEGTSNPNLYWYRQAAGRGLQLLFYSVGIGQISSEVPQNLSASRPQDRQFILSSKKLLLSDSGFYLCAWSPGGKASPLHFGNGTRLTVT.

V usage is TRBV5-1 and J usage is TRBJ2-5; D is ambiguous. Germline CDR1 SGHRS, CDR2 YFSETQ. The CDR3 runs 13 residues. Trimming removed 2 bases from V and 4 bases from J, with 9 bases in between. The CDR3 region has the DNA TGCGCCAGCAGCTTTTTACCGGCAGAGACCCAGTACTTC. Translating it yields CASSFLPAETQYF.

This chain joins TRBV7-9 and TRBJ1-2; D call uncertain. Trimming took 2 bases from V and 8 from J, leaving 12 bases between them. CDR1 is SEHNR and CDR2 is FQNEAQ in the germline V gene (reference sequence). This CDR3 comprises 13 residues. CDR3: CASSLMQDPGYTF. CDR3 nucleotide sequence: TGTGCCAGCAGCTTAATGCAGGACCCCGGCTACACCTTC.

The chain couples TRBV7-9 to TRBJ2-5; 7 positions match TRBD1. Germline V gene lookup returns CDR1 SEHNR and CDR2 FQNEAQ (reference sequence). The CDR3 runs 15 residues. Unmatched junction bases numbered 5, after V lost 0 bases and J lost 4 bases. CDR3 loop: CASSLAGQDLETQYF. The CDR3 DNA reads TGTGCCAGCAGCTTAGCCGGACAGGACCTAGAGACCCAGTACTTC.

The chain has TRBV2 and TRBJ2-7, with 14 positions matching TRBD2. Looked up from germline, CDR1 is SNHLY and CDR2 is FYNNEI. V dropped 5 bases and J dropped 4; count of bases not matched to a gene: 7. The CDR3 loop spans 16 amino acids. The CDR3 here is CASSLLGLAGEYEQYF. CDR3 coding DNA: TGTGCCAGCAGTCTATTGGGACTAGCGGGGGAGTACGAGCAGTACTTC.

This clone has only one observation. V gene TRBV2 combines with J gene TRBJ1-2, with D maybe TRBD1 (5 bases). The length of the CDR3 is 16 residues. Germline-derived CDR1 and CDR2 are SNHLY and FYNNEI. The V end was cut by 5 bases, the J end by 4 bases, with 20 bases between. CDR3 nucleotides: TGTGCCAGCAGTACCGAGTTTCCCGGGACGGTCTATGGCTACACCTTC. It specifies CASSTEFPGTVYGYTF. The full variable domain, its missing parts supplied by reference TRBV2 and TRBJ1-2, is EPEVTQTPSHQVTQMGQEVILRCVPISNHLYFYWYRQILGQKVEFLVSFYNNEISEKSEIFDDQFSVERPDGSNFTLKIRSTKLEDSAMYFCASSTEFPGTVYGYTFGSGTRLTVV.

This clone has only one observation. A read error is likely, as this CDR3 ends without the conserved phenylalanine or tryptophan. It is unclear where the CDR3 begins or ends on the DNA, so no DNA is shown, and the CDR3 is as TCRdb lists it. The genes are TRBV6-1 and TRBJ1-3; the table's D call TRBD1 went unverified against the DNA. The CDR3 spans 11 amino acids, including both terminal residues. Per the germline V gene, CDR1 is MNHNS and CDR2 is SASEGT. The CDR3 here is CASSESGTHSA.

The rearrangement links TRBV30 to TRBJ1-1; D not resolved. The germline V and J ends were trimmed by 4 bases and 6 bases, with 9 bases remaining between them. The CDR3 has 11 residues. In germline, CDR1 is GTSNPN, CDR2 SVGIG (reference sequence). CDR3 sequence (DNA): TGTGCCTGGATTAATGGGGCTGAAGCTTTCTTT. The encoded protein is CAWINGAEAFF.

J is TRBJ2-1 and V is TRBV5-6; D ambiguous. The CDR3 runs to 14 residues. The germline V gene encodes CDR1 SGHDT and CDR2 YYEEEE. The V end lost 3 bases, the J end lost 0 bases, and 7 bases lay between the germline ends. CDR3: CASSYYSSYNEQFF. DNA for the CDR3: TGTGCCAGCAGCTACTACAGCTCCTACAATGAGCAGTTCTTC.

This chain uses TRBV5-1 with TRBJ2-5, with D possibly matching TRBD2 (7 bases). CDR3 length: 15 residues. CDR1 is SGHRS, CDR2 YFSETQ, per germline. With 0 bases removed from V and 4 bases from J, the gap between germline ends came to 13 bases. The DNA for the CDR3 is TGCGCCAGCAGCTTGGTTGGGGGGGCAGGAGAGACCCAGTACTTC. It encodes CASSLVGGAGETQYF.

The chain has TRBV7-8 and TRBJ2-5; 10 nucleotides align to TRBD1. The CDR3 sequence is 17 residues long. V shed 5 bases and J 5 bases; nucleotides not matched to a gene: 14. Germline V CDR1 and CDR2: SGHVS, FQNEAQ. Here the CDR3 DNA reads TGTGCCAGCAGCATGGAGGGACAGGGGCCATCGAGGGAGACCCAGTACTTC. Translated, it gives CASSMEGQGPSRETQYF.

The V call is TRBV19, the J call TRBJ2-3; a weak D match, TRBD2 (6 bases). Germline V gives CDR1 LNHDA, CDR2 SQIVND (reference sequence). The V and J ends lost 3 bases and 0 bases respectively, with 10 bases between them. This CDR3 region has 15 residues. The CDR3 protein is CASSMRGTSTDTQYF. The CDR3 DNA follows: TGTGCCAGTAGTATGCGGGGAACTAGCACAGATACGCAGTATTTT. The complete variable domain, with remaining parts taken from reference TRBV19 and TRBJ2-3, reads DGGITQSPKYLFRKEGQNVTLSCEQNLNHDAMYWYRQDPGQGLRLIYYSQIVNDFQKGDIAEGYSVSREKKESFPLTVTSAQKNPTAFYLCASSMRGTSTDTQYFGPGTRLTVL.

The chain is built from TRBV10-3 and TRBJ2-3; TRBD2 might be the D (7 bases). The germline V gene has CDR1 ENHRY and CDR2 SYGVKD. Trimming removed 0 bases from V and 2 bases from J, with 12 bases in between. This CDR3 has 16 residues. The CDR3 DNA reads TGTGCCATCAGTGAGTCGAAGGGGGGGGCCACAGATACGCAGTATTTT. Its protein is CAISESKGGATDTQYF.

The chain has TRBV6-5 and TRBJ2-7; tentative D call: TRBD1 (6 bases). CDR1 is MNHEY and CDR2 is SVGAGI in the germline V gene. Trimming left V 2 bases short and J 3 bases short, with 11 bases between. The CDR3 is made up of 14 amino acids. CDR3 bases: TGTGCCAGCAGTTACAGTTGGACAGTCTACGAGCAGTACTTC. This sequence encodes CASSYSWTVYEQYF.

This clone was counted once. The V gene is TRBV6-5, the J gene TRBJ1-1; D is ambiguous. This CDR3 region has 11 residues. CDR1 is MNHEY and CDR2 is SVGAGI in the germline V gene. The V gene lost 6 bases and the J gene lost 7 bases, with 9 bases spanning the gap. The CDR3 sequence is CASRGNNEAFF. In DNA, the CDR3 is TGTGCCAGCAGGGGGAATAATGAAGCTTTCTTT.

This clone has a handful of counts. The J gene is TRBJ1-2, the V gene TRBV4-3, with D possibly TRBD1 on 5 matching bases. The germline gives CDR1 LGHNA, CDR2 YSLEER. The CDR3 has 15 residues. V was cut by 0 bases and J by 4 bases, with 12 bases left in between. The CDR3 reads CASSQDLGTGYGYTF. The CDR3 nucleotides read TGCGCCAGCAGCCAAGATCTTGGAACAGGCTATGGCTACACCTTC.